One T cell receptor (beta chain) is described in this entry. 13 Jbeta primers and 60 Vbeta primers were used for the PCR. Profiling relied on immunoSEQ multiplex PCR, and the TCRdb table lists in-frame clones only, not all of them. The sample holds some 140,000 clones; roughly 72% are singletons and the top ten take roughly 2.2%. The record originates from a study of cytomegalovirus exposure and HLA in healthy donors. In germline, CDR1 is SGDLS, CDR2 YYNGEE. This CDR3 contains 15 residues. With 4 bases removed from V and 0 bases from J, the gap between germline ends came to 13 bases. The source of this sequence is a man aged 25 to 40 in good health and CMV-seronegative. The sequenced sample was PBMCs. The chain recombines TRBV9 with TRBJ1-1; TRBD1 might be the D (5 bases). In nucleotides, the CDR3 is TGTGCCAGCAGCCCAGAGACGGACATGAACACTGAAGCTTTCTTT. It is translated as CASSPETDMNTEAFF.